This T cell receptor beta chain was recorded in a study of blood T cell repertoires in COVID-19. Study at large: The analysed material was cDNA or gDNA that came from T cells, B-cell-depleted T cells, or PBMCs.

V was clipped by 1 base and J by 0 bases; unmatched bases: 8. Germline assignment: CDR1 LNHNV and CDR2 YYDKDF (reference sequence). CDR3 length: 19 amino acids. Per the original data handling: Reference gene primer amplification in the assay estimated nucleated cell counts. The table came from immunoSEQ multiplex PCR; TCRdb's copy has only in-frame clones and leaves some out. The DNA gave D and trimming, while V, J and clone size come from that table. This table has roughly 250,000 clones, 90% to 95% appearing once. Which cohort a participant joined came from the clinical history participants gave. Two negative PCRs, clearance, or symptom resolution were required of recovered Cohort 3 donors. This clone was observed once.

This receptor was obtained from a woman between 18 and 29 years old who had recovered from COVID-19. V and J are TRBV15 and TRBJ2-1; 11 bases are shared with TRBD2. Sequenced sample: PBMCs or T cells enriched from blood (not recorded which). The DNA of the CDR3 is TGTGCCACCAGCAGAGGAGGGCTTACTAGCGGGAGCTCCTACAATGAGCAGTTCTTC. It codes for CATSRGGLTSGSSYNEQFF.